Listed below are T cell receptor beta chains from one sample, sequenced in a study of shared clonotypes between healthy human individuals. Profiling relied on immunoSEQ multiplex PCR, and the TCRdb table lists in-frame clones only, not all of them. The profile shows 2 million to 2.5 million clones, 90% to 95% of them singletons. The specimen sequenced was naive CD4+ T cells from PBMCs. These receptors originate from a man aged 18-30 years in good health. Some clones in this sample may be carry-over from other donors' samples. The CDR3 runs from the conserved cysteine through the conserved F or W. Fields, in order: clone size, D gene, V gene, J gene, CDR3 length, CDR3 DNA, CDR3 protein. The D gene is left open where the match is weak. Clone size is given for some rows only: seen once, a few or many times, or a class if the clone is expanded.

.,TRBD2,TRBV27,TRBJ2-7,15,TGTGCCAGCAGTTTATGGGCTAGCGGGACTTACGAGCAGTACTTC,CASSLWASGTYEQYF
.,.,TRBV19,TRBJ2-1,14,TGTGCCAGTAGTAGCAAGAGCTCCTACAATGAGCAGTTCTTC,CASSSKSSYNEQFF
.,.,TRBV6-6,TRBJ2-7,14,TGTGCCAGCACCGACGGTTCCAGGAAATACGAGCAGTACTTC,CASTDGSRKYEQYF
.,.,TRBV5-1,TRBJ2-2,15,TGCGCCAGCAGCATCCGGGCTGGGAACACCGGGGAGCTGTTTTTT,CASSIRAGNTGELFF
.,.,TRBV19,TRBJ1-5,14,TGTGCCAGTAGTATAGTCCCGGTCAATCAGCCCCAGCATTTT,CASSIVPVNQPQHF
once,TRBD2,TRBV11-2,TRBJ2-3,15,TGTGCCAGCAGCTCCAGGGCGGGAGCAACAGATACGCAGTATTTT,CASSSRAGATDTQYF
.,.,TRBV10-3,TRBJ2-7,14,TGTGCCATCAGTGAGTCCCCCGAGAATATCGAGCAGTACTTC,CAISESPENIEQYF
.,.,TRBV2,TRBJ2-6,15,TGTGCCAGCAGTGACGGTTACTCTGGGGCCAACGTCCTGACTTTC,CASSDGYSGANVLTF
.,.,TRBV27,TRBJ2-1,16,TGTGCCAGCAGGCCGGGACTTCGGATTACGGACAATGAGCAGTTCTTC,CASRPGLRITDNEQFF
.,.,TRBV2,TRBJ2-5,15,TGTGCCAGCAGCAAAACTTCCGGGGTGGAGGAGACCCAGTACTTC,CASSKTSGVEETQYF
.,.,TRBV29-1,TRBJ1-5,12,TGCAGCGTTGGAGGGACCGATCAGCCCCAGCATTTT,CSVGGTDQPQHF
once,TRBD2,TRBV4-1,TRBJ2-5,19,TGCGCCAGCAGCCAAGATCCCGGGACTTTGGCGGGAGGCCGAGAGACCCAGTACTTC,CASSQDPGTLAGGRETQYF
.,.,TRBV28,TRBJ1-2,15,TGTGCCAGCCGCCTCATTGGCGGGGGCGGGTATGGCTACACCTTC,CASRLIGGGGYGYTF
.,TRBD1,TRBV6-1,TRBJ1-2,14,TGTGCCATCGCAGGGGGCCCAGAGGGCTATGGCTACACCTTC,CAIAGGPEGYGYTF
.,.,TRBV2,TRBJ1-2,15,TGTGCCAGCAGTGATCGGTGGAGCTTGGGGGTTGGCTACACCTTC,CASSDRWSLGVGYTF
.,TRBD2,TRBV4-3,TRBJ2-3,16,TGCGCCAGCAGCCGAACTAGCGGGAGGGCGGGAGATACGCAGTATTTT,CASSRTSGRAGDTQYF
.,TRBD2,TRBV5-1,TRBJ2-1,17,TGCGCCAGCAGCTTAATGCGAGCGGGAGGGGAATACAATGAGCAGTTCTTC,CASSLMRAGGEYNEQFF
.,TRBD2,TRBV4-1,TRBJ2-1,18,TGCGCCAGCAGCCAAGAAGGTGGGTACGGGAGGGCCCTAAATGAGCAGTTCTTC,CASSQEGGYGRALNEQFF
.,TRBD2,TRBV5-1,TRBJ2-1,14,TGCGCCAGCACAAGACTAGCGGGAGCCAATGAGCAGTTCTTC,CASTRLAGANEQFF
.,.,TRBV7-9,TRBJ2-3,15,TGTGCCAGCAGCTTTGAAGGCAGCCGGGGAGATACGCAGTATTTT,CASSFEGSRGDTQYF
.,TRBD2,TRBV29-1,TRBJ2-5,17,TGCAGCGTCCACCATAATGGAGCGGGAGTAGCGGGAGAGACCCAGTACTTC,CSVHHNGAGVAGETQYF
.,.,TRBV5-1,TRBJ2-7,11,TGCGCCAGCAGCTCTTACTACGAGCAGTACTTC,CASSSYYEQYF
once,.,TRBV30,TRBJ2-3,15,TGTGCCTGGAGTCCGCTCGATAGGGCCGGAGATACGCAGTATTTT,CAWSPLDRAGDTQYF
.,.,TRBV7-9,TRBJ2-5,14,TGTGCCAGCAGCCGGGGGATGGCAGAAGAGACCCAGTACTTC,CASSRGMAEETQYF
.,.,TRBV7-2,TRBJ2-1,13,TGTGCCAGCAGCTTAGTTTGGGGCAATGAGCAGTTCTTC,CASSLVWGNEQFF
.,.,TRBV9,TRBJ2-2,13,TGTGCCAGCAGCCCGGACGTCTCCCGGGAGCTGTTTTTT,CASSPDVSRELFF
.,.,TRBV27,TRBJ1-5,13,TGTGCCAGCAGTTGGGCAGTTAATCAGCCCCAGCATTTT,CASSWAVNQPQHF
.,TRBD1,TRBV4-1,TRBJ2-1,15,TGCGCCAGCAGCCGACCAGACAGGGGTGGGGATGAGCAGTTCTTC,CASSRPDRGGDEQFF
.,TRBD1,TRBV5-1,TRBJ2-5,14,TGCGCCAGCAGCCCCCTCGGGACAGAAGAGACCCAGTACTTC,CASSPLGTEETQYF
few,TRBD2,TRBV6-6,TRBJ2-7,14,TGTGCCAGCAGGGCTAGCGGGAGTTCCTACGAGCAGTACTTC,CASRASGSSYEQYF
.,.,TRBV27,TRBJ1-5,16,TGTGCCAGCCTCGCAAAGGGGTTCGGGAGCAATCAGCCCCAGCATTTT,CASLAKGFGSNQPQHF
.,.,TRBV7-2,TRBJ2-5,14,TGTGCCAGCAGCGCTCTGAGGGGAGGAGAGACCCAGTACTTC,CASSALRGGETQYF
.,.,TRBV10-1,TRBJ2-2,16,TGCGCCAGCAGTGAGGACCCCAGTTCAAGGACCGGGGAGCTGTTTTTT,CASSEDPSSRTGELFF
once,TRBD1,TRBV28,TRBJ1-4,13,TGTGCCAGCAGTATCCGACAGGGGGGGTATCTGTTTTTT,CASSIRQGGYLFF
.,TRBD2,TRBV5-5,TRBJ2-3,14,TGTGCCAGCAGCAGCGGGAGGGTAGCAGATACGCAGTATTTT,CASSSGRVADTQYF
.,TRBD1,TRBV25-1,TRBJ2-6,16,TGTGCCAGCAGCCAAACAGGGGGCTCTGGGGCCAACGTCCTGACTTTC,CASSQTGGSGANVLTF
.,.,TRBV28,TRBJ2-1,15,TGTGCCAGCAGTTTTGGTGGAGGACGAAGCGGTGAGCAGTTCTTC,CASSFGGGRSGEQFF
.,.,TRBV5-1,TRBJ1-4,15,TGCGCCAGCAGCTTGATAGGGATGGTGGGCGAAAAACTGTTTTTT,CASSLIGMVGEKLFF
.,.,TRBV5-6,TRBJ2-7,12,TGTGCCAGCAGCTTGTATGCCTACGAGCAGTACTTC,CASSLYAYEQYF
.,.,TRBV19,TRBJ1-2,12,TGTGCCAGTAGTAGGAGAGACTATGGCTACACCTTC,CASSRRDYGYTF
.,TRBD1,TRBV28,TRBJ2-7,14,TGTGCCAGCAGTTTCAGGGACAGGGAATACGAGCAGTACTTC,CASSFRDREYEQYF